This passage covers 5 T cell receptor beta chains from one sample sequenced in a study of CD8 T cells in Susac syndrome. Random hexamers served to reverse transcribe roughly 0.45 to 1 ug RNA. TCRdb reanalysed the immunoSEQ multiplex PCR reads using MiXCR and keeps one entry per CDR3 protein. The data show 150,000 to 160,000 distinct CDR3 sequences, roughly 94% seen once. Sample: CD8+ T cells from PBMCs. These receptors originate from a human donor with multiple sclerosis.

The V and J genes are TRBV7-9 and TRBJ1-1; D ambiguous. The length of the CDR3 is 15 residues. Trimming cost V 2 bases and J 1 base, with 11 bases left between them. Per the germline V gene, CDR1 is SEHNR and CDR2 is FQNEAQ (reference sequence). The CDR3 region is CASSLRLGRNTEAFF. CDR3 in DNA: TGTGCCAGCAGCTTAAGGTTGGGGAGGAACACTGAAGCTTTCTTT.

The V and J genes are TRBV13 and TRBJ1-2; D perhaps matches TRBD1 (6 bases). This CDR3 has 15 amino acids. Trimming shortened V by 5 bases and J by 4 bases, and 17 bases separated the two germline ends. Germline V gives CDR1 PRHDT, CDR2 FYEKMQ (reference sequence). The CDR3 here is CASSPGRGGSYGYTF. CDR3 DNA sequence: TGTGCCAGCAGCCCCGGCCGCGGGGGCAGCTATGGCTACACCTTC.

The V and J genes are TRBV19 and TRBJ1-2; D remains unclear. The CDR3 is made up of 11 amino acids. Trimming shortened V by 9 bases and J by 4 bases, and 9 bases separated the two germline ends. From germline, CDR1 is LNHDA and CDR2 SQIVND (reference sequence). Here the CDR3 reads CASLTGYGYTF. The DNA of the CDR3 is TGTGCCAGCTTGACCGGCTATGGCTACACCTTC.

This clonotype showed up just once. The chain has TRBV29-1 and TRBJ1-1; 8 nucleotides match TRBD1. V lost 7 bases and J lost 1; bases outside the gene matches: 14. CDR1 and CDR2 from the germline V gene are SQVTM and ANQGSEA. CDR3 size: 16 residues. The CDR3 sequence: CSGNPARDRTNTEAFF. CDR3 nucleotide sequence: TGCAGCGGTAATCCTGCCCGGGACAGGACGAACACTGAAGCTTTCTTT. The full variable domain, rest sourced from reference TRBV29-1 and TRBJ1-1, is SAVISQKPSRDICQRGTSLTIQCQVDSQVTMMFWYRQQPGQSLTLIATANQGSEATYESGFVIDKFPISRPNLTFSTLTVSNMSPEDSSIYLCSGNPARDRTNTEAFFGQGTRLTVV.

This clonotype was detected a few times. The chain carries TRBV14 and TRBJ2-5, with TRBD1 as a possible D gene (6 bases). Trimming removed 4 bases at V and 3 bases at J, with 12 bases between. Germline CDR1 and CDR2: SGHDN and FVKESK. This CDR3 has 14 amino acids. CDR3 sequence (DNA): TGTGCCAGCAGCCCGGACAGTTACGAAGAGACCCAGTACTTC. It is translated as CASSPDSYEETQYF.